This TCR beta chain was obtained from a study of glioma-infiltrating T cells. Overall study results and limits: Non-neoplastic patients had below-expected tissue-blood divergence, while all gliomas exceeded expectation. Very few CDR3 sequences were shared between tissue and blood.

To note about this clonotype: Its target is not known.

The iRepertoire nested amplicon-rescue multiplex PCR amplified TCR alpha and beta CDR3s from RNA. One-step reverse transcription and amplification started from approximately 100-400 ng of tissue mRNA or PBMC total RNA. One entry per CDR3 protein, called by TCRdb with MiXCR from the multiplex PCR reads. The table lists about 93,000 distinct CDR3 sequences, approximately 42% of them singletons. The CDR3 loop spans 16 amino acids. Looked up from germline, CDR1 is MDHEN and CDR2 is SYDVKM. Between the trimmed V and J ends, which lost 5 bases and 3 bases, there was a span of 14 bases. J is TRBJ2-6 and V is TRBV28; D is possibly TRBD1 (5 bases). The material sequenced was glioma tissue, nonneoplastic brain tissue, or PBMCs (not recorded which). The TCR sequence derives from a human donor with low-grade glioma or glioblastoma, undergoing nonglioma brain surgery, or in good health (not recorded which). The CDR3 sequence: CASSLPGLRGANVLTF. DNA for the CDR3: TGTGCCAGCAGTCTCCCAGGGTTACGTGGGGCCAACGTCCTGACTTTC.